This T cell receptor beta chain was found in a study of CD8+ T cells in alopecia areata. Study-level background: A 6-month period off drug followed tofacitinib, which lasted 6 to 18 months.

Whole-study results and caveats: Many of the expanded lesional clones endured in scalp and blood while on tofacitinib.

Once RNA had been extracted, it was reverse transcribed into cDNA to act as the sequencing template. The assay was immunoSEQ multiplex PCR, and TCRdb's table has in-frame clones only and misses some. The sample shows around 120,000 clones, 53% of them seen only once. A remark on this clone: Its antigen is currently unknown.

This CDR3 contains 15 residues. V lost 0 bases and J lost 2, with 8 bases in between. CDR1 MNHEY and CDR2 SVGAGI come from the germline V gene. The treatment: oral pan-JAK inhibitor, 5-10 mg twice daily. The sequences come from CD4+ T cells sorted from blood, collected at week 4, from a patient treated with tofacitinib. V usage is TRBV6-5 and J usage is TRBJ1-5; tentatively, D is TRBD1 (6 bases). The receptor comes from a human donor with alopecia areata. This CDR3 is CASSYSGAGNQPQHF. The CDR3 bases are TGTGCCAGCAGTTACTCGGGGGCCGGCAATCAGCCCCAGCATTTT.